This passage covers 14 T cell receptor beta chains from one sample sequenced in a study of blood T cells in healthy people across ages. Through a sample-barcoded 5' primer and a J-beta primer mix, a second PCR was run for 7 to 11 cycles. Via MiXCR, TCRdb re-called the 5' RACE reads, giving one row per CDR3 protein. The sample lists hundreds of thousands of distinct CDR3 sequences; roughly 50% were seen once. The sequenced sample consisted of blood. The receptors stem from a woman between 55 and 75 years old in good health.

J is TRBJ2-3 and V is TRBV7-9; D tentatively fits TRBD1 or TRBD2 (5 bases each). There are 15 residues in the CDR3. Germline V CDR1 and CDR2: SEHNR, FQNEAQ (reference sequence). V was pared by 1 base and J by 8 bases, with 16 bases between. CDR3 protein: CASSLGGSGMVTQYF. The CDR3 DNA sequence: TGTGCCAGCAGCTTAGGGGGGTCCGGAATGGTTACGCAGTATTTT. The full variable domain, with the rest looked up from reference TRBV7-9 and TRBJ2-3, is DTGVSQNPRHKITKRGQNVTFRCDPISEHNRLYWYRQTLGQGPEFLTYFQNEAQLEKSRLLSDRFSAERPKGSFSTLEIQRTEQGDSAMYLCASSLGGSGMVTQYFGPGTRLTVL.

This chain uses TRBV7-3 with TRBJ2-1, with D possibly being TRBD2 (6 bases). CDR1 is SGHTA and CDR2 is FQGTGA in the germline V gene. Between the trimmed V and J ends, which lost 5 bases and 6 bases, there was a span of 14 bases. The CDR3 is 14 residues long. The CDR3 spells CASSRNLASNEQFF. In DNA form, the CDR3 reads TGTGCCAGCAGCCGAAACCTAGCGAGCAATGAGCAGTTCTTC.

The V call is TRBV5-6, the J call TRBJ1-2; possibly TRBD1 for D (5 bases). The CDR3 has 14 residues. Germline V lookup: CDR1 SGHDT, CDR2 YYEEEE. Trimming left V 4 bases short and J 4 bases short, with 14 bases between. The CDR3 spells CASSAPRGFYGYTF. CDR3 in DNA: TGTGCCAGCAGCGCCCCTCGGGGCTTCTATGGCTACACCTTC.

This rearrangement joins TRBV24-1 to TRBJ2-1; 9 positions agree with TRBD2. The J call is doubtful: the DNA matches TRBJ2-7 better. CDR1 is KGHDR, CDR2 SFDVKD, per germline. This CDR3 has 16 amino acids. For the CDR3, the DNA is TGTGCCACCAGTGATTTGGGTAGCGGGAGAGGGAATGAGCAGTACTTC. It encodes CATSDLGSGRGNEQYF.

Here the CDR3 DNA reads TGCAGCGCTGGGGGCAGTAAGAACACTGAAGCTTTCTTT. Residues: CSAGGSKNTEAFF. The chain couples TRBV20-1 to TRBJ1-1; weak D call: TRBD1 (6 bases). In germline, CDR1 is DFQATT, CDR2 SNEGSKA (reference sequence). The CDR3 length is 13 residues.

The J gene is TRBJ1-1, the V gene TRBV10-3; D gene ambiguous. Germline CDR1 is ENHRY and CDR2 is SYGVKD. The CDR3 loop spans 15 amino acids. The V and J ends lost 5 bases and 2 bases respectively, with 15 bases between them. In nucleotides, the CDR3 is TGTGCCATCAGTACTACCGGGTCCCAAAACACTGAAGCTTTCTTT. It codes for CAISTTGSQNTEAFF.

The J gene is TRBJ2-5, the V gene TRBV3-1; 7 bases line up with TRBD1. J was trimmed by 11 bases and V by 1 base; bases with no gene match: 7. Germline assignment: CDR1 LGHDT and CDR2 YNNKEL (reference sequence). There are 13 residues in the CDR3. CDR3 residues: CASSQGQGEEQYF. CDR3 bases: TGTGCCAGCAGCCAAGGACAGGGTGAAGAGCAGTACTTC.

This clonotype was seen once. The V gene is TRBV15, the J gene TRBJ2-3; possibly TRBD1 for D (6 bases). With 6 bases removed from V and 9 bases from J, the gap between germline ends came to 16 bases. The CDR3 length is 13 residues. CDR1 is LNHNV, CDR2 YYDKDF, per germline (reference sequence). The CDR3: CATRRSGVSTQYF. The CDR3 coding sequence is TGTGCCACCAGGAGGTCAGGGGTGTCCACGCAGTATTTT.

The chain is built from TRBV7-2 and TRBJ2-1; D is ambiguous. CDR3 length equals 16 residues. V was clipped by 7 bases and J by 8 bases, with 24 bases between them. Germline V lookup: CDR1 SGHTA, CDR2 FQGNSA. The CDR3 nucleotides read TGTGCCAGCACCCTGTTTACTGATTTCTCGGTCGATGAGCAGTTCTTC. This translates into CASTLFTDFSVDEQFF.

V usage is TRBV5-1 and J usage is TRBJ2-5, with TRBD1 identical over 11 bases. J was trimmed by 2 bases and V by 3 bases; bases with no gene match: 3. CDR3 size: 15 residues. Germline CDR1 and CDR2: SGHRS and YFSETQ. This chain's CDR3 is CASSSGTGGQETQYF. Here the CDR3 DNA reads TGCGCCAGCAGCTCCGGGACAGGGGGTCAAGAGACCCAGTACTTC.

This clonotype was counted only a few times. The V call is TRBV5-1, the J call TRBJ2-7, with unresolved D. V was clipped by 1 base and J by 5 bases, with 10 bases between them. CDR1 and CDR2 (germline): SGHRS, YFSETQ. This CDR3 region has 13 residues. The CDR3 DNA is TGCGCCAGCAGCTTGATGCAGCTCCACGAGCAGTACTTC. Its translation: CASSLMQLHEQYF.

This clonotype was detected a few times. The chain has TRBV29-1 and TRBJ2-3, with 10 nucleotides matching TRBD1. The CDR3 is 14 residues long. Germline CDR1 SQVTM, CDR2 ANQGSEA. Losses at the gene ends were 5 bases for V and 2 bases for J; bases not matched to a gene: 4. CDR3 in DNA: TGCAGCGTTACGACAGGGGGCCTCACAGATACGCAGTATTTT. Its translation is CSVTTGGLTDTQYF.

Only a few counts were recorded for this clonotype. The V and J genes are TRBV5-1 and TRBJ2-1; 7 nucleotides match TRBD2. Germline V gene lookup returns CDR1 SGHRS and CDR2 YFSETQ. The CDR3 length is 13 residues. The junction had 15 bases not matched to a gene; V was cut back by 7 bases and J by 14 bases. The CDR3 DNA reads TGCGCCAGCGGAACCAGCGGGAAGACCTCAGAGTTCTTC. Translation: CASGTSGKTSEFF.

The chain uses TRBV5-1 and TRBJ1-2; 10 nucleotides agree with TRBD1. Per the germline V gene, CDR1 is SGHRS and CDR2 is YFSETQ. The CDR3 covers 15 residues. V shed 2 bases and J 6 bases; nucleotides not matched to a gene: 7. The CDR3 nucleotides are TGCGCCAGCAGCTTATATACCGGGACAGGGGATGGCTACACCTTC. It yields the protein CASSLYTGTGDGYTF.